This TCR beta chain comes out of a study of blood T cells in healthy people across ages. CDR1 and CDR2 from the germline V gene are SEHNR and FQNEAQ (reference sequence). The CDR3 totals 18 residues. Study outcomes and limitations: Whereas aged donors had fewer naive CD4+ cells, long-lived donors had more of them and higher diversity.

Together with a sample-barcoded 5' primer, a J-beta primer mix was included in a second PCR lasting about 6 to 11 cycles. A 12-random-nucleotide template-switch adaptor tagged each cDNA molecule. TCRdb re-analysed the 5' RACE reads in MiXCR, keeping a single row per CDR3 protein. The profile shows about 1.4 million distinct CDR3 sequences, approximately 59% of them singletons. This clonotype has just one count. Its antigen is not known. One end of the junction fails to match germline, which may point to a read error. Sequencing was carried out using blood. The TCR originated in a man aged 18 to 29 in good health. The rearrangement links TRBV7-9 to TRBJ1-5; TRBD1 matches at 12 bases. CDR3 sequence (DNA): TGTGCCAGTAGCTTAGTTTCTGGGACAGGGGGCGTAAATCAGCCCCAGCATTTT. This encodes CASSLVSGTGGVNQPQHF. The full variable domain, completed using reference TRBV7-9 and TRBJ1-5, is DTGVSQNPRHKITKRGQNVTFRCDPISEHNRLYWYRQTLGQGPEFLTYFQNEAQLEKSRLLSDRFSAERPKGSFSTLEIQRTEQGDSAMYLCASSLVSGTGGVNQPQHFGDGTRLSIL.